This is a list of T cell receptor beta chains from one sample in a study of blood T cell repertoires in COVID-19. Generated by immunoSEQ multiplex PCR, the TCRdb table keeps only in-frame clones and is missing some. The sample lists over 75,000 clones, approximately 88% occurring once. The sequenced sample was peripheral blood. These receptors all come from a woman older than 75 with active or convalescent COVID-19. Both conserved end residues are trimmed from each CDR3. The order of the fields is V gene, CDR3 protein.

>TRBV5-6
ASSPAGRGFYEQY
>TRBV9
ASSVATGSNSPLH
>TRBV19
ASSIPGRGGQETQY
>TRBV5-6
ASSRGEASGNTIY
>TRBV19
ASSMGRQMYGYT
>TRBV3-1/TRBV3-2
ASSLRQMNTEAF
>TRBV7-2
ASSLALAEGVETQY
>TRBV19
ASSIVSGNTIY
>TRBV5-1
ASSLGSTGGQETQY
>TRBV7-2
ASSLLAGGGPGYGYT
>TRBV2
ASSENQPQH
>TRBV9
ASSVAERSTGELF
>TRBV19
ASKGQPMNTEAF
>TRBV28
ASSSSGGAIDTQY
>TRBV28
ASRPGGLADTQY
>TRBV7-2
ASSLVSAGSTEAF
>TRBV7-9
ASSLGGSAGNTIY
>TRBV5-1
ASSSARGQGNNSPLH
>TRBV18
ASSPAGYLEKLF
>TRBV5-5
ASSFSGESSYEQY
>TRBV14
ASSPGVTNEKLF
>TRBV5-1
ASSLFSGGGETQY
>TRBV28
ASRSGTGAPPYYGYT
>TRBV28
ASSLIQGAYEQY
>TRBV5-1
ASSILGGPLGELF
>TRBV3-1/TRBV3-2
ASSQGAAYNSPLH
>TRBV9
ASSRTGQIMNTEAF
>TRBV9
ASSVVTGNTEAF
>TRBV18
ASSTGSEKLF
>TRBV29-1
SVGRGGSNEQY
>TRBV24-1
ATSDPAGGYT
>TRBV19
ASIRRSPRSSYNEQF
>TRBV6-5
ASTLTVGFYGYT
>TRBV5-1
ASSLSGGGTEAF
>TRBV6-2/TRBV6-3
ASSYGRDGGSSYEQY
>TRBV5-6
ASSYRLAGGETQY
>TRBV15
ATSRDSSYEQY